This TCR beta chain derives from a study of cytomegalovirus exposure and HLA in healthy donors. General study points: Despite most TCR sequences being rare, some public TCRs occurred in many donors. Immune exposure data for these donors was limited to CMV serostatus. It was reported in a later analysis that an Asian-associated ancestry cluster showed fewer N-insertions than the roughly 670-donor mean.

This CDR3 region has 15 residues. J gave up 2 bases and V 2 bases, and 6 bases lay outside the gene matches. Per the germline V gene, CDR1 is MDHEN and CDR2 is SYDVKM. Notes on this clone: Antigen: not known.

The PCR contained 60 Vbeta and 13 Jbeta primers. The table came from immunoSEQ multiplex PCR; TCRdb's copy has only in-frame clones and leaves some out. In the table there are 210,000 or so clones, 65% to 80% of which are singletons. This rearrangement joins TRBV28 to TRBJ2-7; 7 positions agree with TRBD2. This sequence originates from a man aged 40-49 years in good health and CMV-seronegative. Material: PBMCs. In nucleotides, the CDR3 is TGTGCCAGCAGTTTAATCGCTAGCGGAACCTACGAGCAGTACTTC. This gives the protein CASSLIASGTYEQYF.